The clone carrying this TCR beta chain was detected a few times. The sample originates from a study of blood T cell repertoires in COVID-19. This CDR3 comprises 11 residues. Trimming removed 6 bases at V and 10 bases at J, with 12 bases between. Germline CDR1 is SGHAT and CDR2 is FQDESV (reference sequence). This table comes from immunoSEQ multiplex PCR, and its TCRdb copy is limited to in-frame clones, with some not included. The data show 130,000 to 150,000 clones, roughly 80% seen once. The rearrangement links TRBV11-1 to TRBJ1-1; weak D call: TRBD1 (5 bases). This sequence originates from a human donor in a cohort sampled during active COVID-19. The sample comprised peripheral blood. The CDR3 region is CASRAGGPAFF. The CDR3 nucleotides are TGTGCCAGCAGGGCCGGGGGACCAGCTTTCTTT.